This TCR beta chain was captured by sequencing in a study of blood T cells in healthy people across ages. For this clonotype: Its target is not known.

Points from the study as a whole: Estimates based on one million T cells were treated as lower bounds. Greater diversity and more naive CD4+ cells were seen in long-lived donors than in aged donors.

Primers used in a second PCR of roughly 7 to 12 cycles were a sample-barcoded 5' primer and a J-beta primer mix. Each cDNA molecule received a tag from a template-switch adaptor that had 12 random nucleotides. TCRdb re-called the 5' RACE reads through MiXCR, storing one row per CDR3 protein. In the table there are about 800,000 distinct CDR3 sequences, roughly 25% of which are singletons. Germline V gene lookup returns CDR1 SEHNR and CDR2 FQNEAQ (reference sequence). CDR3 length: 12 residues. The sample also formed part of further work on T cells of mothers and their children. That work states: Persistent microchimeric T cell clones were sought, and none were detected.

The source of this sequence is a boy aged 5-17 years in good health. Source material: blood. The rearrangement links TRBV7-9 to TRBJ2-5; unclear D gene. The last part of the DNA fits TRBJ2-7 better; the J call may be wrong. This CDR3 reads CASSKGTHEQYF. Here the CDR3 DNA reads TGTGCCAGCAGCAAAGGAACCCACGAGCAGTACTTC.